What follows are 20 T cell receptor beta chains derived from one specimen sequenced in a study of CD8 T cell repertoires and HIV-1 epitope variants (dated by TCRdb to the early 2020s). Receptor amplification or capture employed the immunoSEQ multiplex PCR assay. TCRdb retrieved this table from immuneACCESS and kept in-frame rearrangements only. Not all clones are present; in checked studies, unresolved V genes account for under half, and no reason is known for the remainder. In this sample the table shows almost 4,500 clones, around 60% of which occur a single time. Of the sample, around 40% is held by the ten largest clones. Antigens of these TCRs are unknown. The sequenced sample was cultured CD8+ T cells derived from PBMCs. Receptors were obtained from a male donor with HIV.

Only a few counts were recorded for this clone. In nucleotides, the CDR3 is TGTGCCAGCAGTTACGGGGGGTGGTACGAGCAGTACTTC. The encoded protein is CASSYGGWYEQYF. The genes are TRBV6-5 and TRBJ2-7; possibly TRBD2 for D (6 bases). With 2 bases removed from V and 4 bases from J, the gap between germline ends came to 9 bases. CDR1 and CDR2 (germline): MNHEY, SVGAGI. CDR3 length equals 13 residues.

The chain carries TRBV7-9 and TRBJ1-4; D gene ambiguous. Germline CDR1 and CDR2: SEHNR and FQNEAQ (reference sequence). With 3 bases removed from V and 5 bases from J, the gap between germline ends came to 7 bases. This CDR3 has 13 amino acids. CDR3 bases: TGTGCCAGCAGCTTGGGCTTAAATGAAAAACTGTTTTTT. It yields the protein CASSLGLNEKLFF.

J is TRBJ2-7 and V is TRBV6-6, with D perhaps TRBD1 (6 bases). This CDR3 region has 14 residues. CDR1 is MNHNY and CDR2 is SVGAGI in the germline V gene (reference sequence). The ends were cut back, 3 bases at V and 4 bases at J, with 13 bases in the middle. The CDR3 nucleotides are TGTGCCAGCAGTTATGGCGCAGGGGTGTACGAGCAGTACTTC. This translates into CASSYGAGVYEQYF.

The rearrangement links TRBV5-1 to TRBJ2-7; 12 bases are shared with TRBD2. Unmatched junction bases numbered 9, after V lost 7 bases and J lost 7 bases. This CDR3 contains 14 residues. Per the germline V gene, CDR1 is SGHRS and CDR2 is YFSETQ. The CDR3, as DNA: TGCGCCAGCGGCCTAGCGGGAGGGCCTGAGGAGCAGTACTTC. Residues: CASGLAGGPEEQYF.

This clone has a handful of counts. The CDR3 DNA is TGTGCCACCAGCAGCGGTTCTTTCAATCAGCCCCAGCATTTT. Residues: CATSSGSFNQPQHF. The V gene is TRBV15, the J gene TRBJ1-5; no definite D call. In germline, CDR1 is LNHNV, CDR2 YYDKDF (reference sequence). This CDR3 has 14 amino acids. Trimming cost V 3 bases and J 3 bases, with 9 bases left between them.

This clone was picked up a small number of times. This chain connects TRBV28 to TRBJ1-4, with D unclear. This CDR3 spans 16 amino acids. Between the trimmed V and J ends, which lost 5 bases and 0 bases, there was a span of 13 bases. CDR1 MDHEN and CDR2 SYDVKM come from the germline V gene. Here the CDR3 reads CASSINVGSTNEKLFF. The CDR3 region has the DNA TGTGCCAGCAGTATAAACGTGGGGTCAACTAATGAAAAACTGTTTTTT.

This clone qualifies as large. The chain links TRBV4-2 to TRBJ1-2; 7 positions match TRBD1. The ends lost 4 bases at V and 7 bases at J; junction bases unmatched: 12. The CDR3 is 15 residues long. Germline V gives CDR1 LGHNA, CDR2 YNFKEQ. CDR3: CASSLGDSGRGGYTF. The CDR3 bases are TGTGCCAGCAGCCTAGGGGACAGCGGGAGGGGTGGCTACACCTTC.

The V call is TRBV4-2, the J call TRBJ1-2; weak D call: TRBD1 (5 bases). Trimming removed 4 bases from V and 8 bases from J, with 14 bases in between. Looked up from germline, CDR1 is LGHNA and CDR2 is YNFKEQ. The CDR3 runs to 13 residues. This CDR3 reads CASSLGLGVGYTF. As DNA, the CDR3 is TGTGCCAGCAGCCTGGGGTTGGGGGTAGGCTACACCTTC.

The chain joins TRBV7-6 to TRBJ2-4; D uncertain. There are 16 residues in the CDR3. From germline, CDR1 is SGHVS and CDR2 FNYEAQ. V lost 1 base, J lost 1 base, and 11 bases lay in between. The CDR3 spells CASSLVTIGAKNIQYF. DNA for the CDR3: TGTGCCAGCAGCTTAGTTACGATAGGGGCCAAAAACATTCAGTACTTC.

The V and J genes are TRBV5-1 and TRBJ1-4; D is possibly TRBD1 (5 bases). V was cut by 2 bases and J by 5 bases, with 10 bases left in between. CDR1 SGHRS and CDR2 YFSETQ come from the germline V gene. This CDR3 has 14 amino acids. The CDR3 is CASSFSGPNEKLFF. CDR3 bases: TGCGCCAGCAGCTTCTCAGGGCCCAATGAAAAACTGTTTTTT.

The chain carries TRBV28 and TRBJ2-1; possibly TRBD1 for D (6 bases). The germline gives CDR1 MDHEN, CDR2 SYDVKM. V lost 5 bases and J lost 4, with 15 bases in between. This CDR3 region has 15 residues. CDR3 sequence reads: CASSIRQEAYNEQFF. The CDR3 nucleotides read TGTGCCAGCAGTATCCGACAGGAGGCATACAATGAGCAGTTCTTC.

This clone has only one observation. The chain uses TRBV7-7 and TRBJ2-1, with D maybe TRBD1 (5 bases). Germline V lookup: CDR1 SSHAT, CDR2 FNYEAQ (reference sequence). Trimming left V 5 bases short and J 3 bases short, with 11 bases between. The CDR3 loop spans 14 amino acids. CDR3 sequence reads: CASSPQGGYNEQFF. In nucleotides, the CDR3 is TGTGCCAGCAGCCCTCAGGGTGGCTACAATGAGCAGTTCTTC.

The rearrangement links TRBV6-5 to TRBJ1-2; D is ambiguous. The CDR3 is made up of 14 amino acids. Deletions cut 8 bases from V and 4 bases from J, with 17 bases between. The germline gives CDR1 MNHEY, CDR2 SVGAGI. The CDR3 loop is CASSGRNQGYGYTF. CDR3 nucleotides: TGTGCCAGCTCCGGGCGCAACCAAGGCTATGGCTACACCTTC.

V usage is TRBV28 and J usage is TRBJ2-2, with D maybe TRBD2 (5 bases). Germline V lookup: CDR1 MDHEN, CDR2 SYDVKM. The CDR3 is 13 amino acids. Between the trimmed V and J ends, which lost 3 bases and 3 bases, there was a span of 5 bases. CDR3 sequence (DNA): TGTGCCAGCAGTTTGCGGGACACCGGGGAGCTGTTTTTT. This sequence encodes CASSLRDTGELFF.

CDR3 in DNA: TGTGCCAGCAACCCCGGCGGGGGGGCCTACAATGAGCAGTTCTTC. It codes for CASNPGGGAYNEQFF. This chain uses TRBV27 with TRBJ2-1, with 9 bases fitting TRBD2. Germline CDR1 and CDR2: MNHEY and SMNVEV (reference sequence). V lost 7 bases and J lost 2; bases outside the gene matches: 6. This CDR3 is 15 amino acids long.

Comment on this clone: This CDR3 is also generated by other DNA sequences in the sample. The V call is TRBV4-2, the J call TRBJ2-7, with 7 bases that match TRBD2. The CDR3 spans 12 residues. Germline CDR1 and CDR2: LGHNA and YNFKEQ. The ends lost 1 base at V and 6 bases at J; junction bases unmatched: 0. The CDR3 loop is CASSQAGGEQYF. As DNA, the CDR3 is TGTGCCAGCAGCCAAGCGGGGGGCGAGCAGTACTTC.

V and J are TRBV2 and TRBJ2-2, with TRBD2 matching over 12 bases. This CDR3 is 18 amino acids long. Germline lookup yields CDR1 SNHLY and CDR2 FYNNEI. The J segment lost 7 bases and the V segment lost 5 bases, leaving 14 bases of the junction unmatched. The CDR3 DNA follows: TGTGCCAGCAGTCTCCGACTAGCGGGAGCCCACAGAGACGGGGAGCTGTTTTTT. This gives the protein CASSLRLAGAHRDGELFF.

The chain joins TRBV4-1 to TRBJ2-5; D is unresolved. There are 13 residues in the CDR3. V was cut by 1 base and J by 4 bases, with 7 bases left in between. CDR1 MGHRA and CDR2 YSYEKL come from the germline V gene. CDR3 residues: CASSQVTGETQYF. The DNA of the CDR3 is TGCGCCAGCAGCCAAGTAACGGGAGAGACCCAGTACTTC.

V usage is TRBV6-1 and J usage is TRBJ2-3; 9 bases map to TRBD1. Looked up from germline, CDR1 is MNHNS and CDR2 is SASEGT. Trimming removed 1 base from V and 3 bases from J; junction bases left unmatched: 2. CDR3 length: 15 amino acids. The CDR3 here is CASSEGTGETDTQYF. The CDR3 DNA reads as TGTGCCAGCAGTGAAGGGACAGGGGAGACAGATACGCAGTATTTT.

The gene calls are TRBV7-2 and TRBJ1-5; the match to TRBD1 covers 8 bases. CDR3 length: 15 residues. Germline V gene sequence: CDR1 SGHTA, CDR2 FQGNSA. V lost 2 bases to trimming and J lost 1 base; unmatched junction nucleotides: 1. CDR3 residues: CASSLTGGSNQPQHF. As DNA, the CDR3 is TGTGCCAGCAGCTTAACAGGGGGAAGCAATCAGCCCCAGCATTTT.